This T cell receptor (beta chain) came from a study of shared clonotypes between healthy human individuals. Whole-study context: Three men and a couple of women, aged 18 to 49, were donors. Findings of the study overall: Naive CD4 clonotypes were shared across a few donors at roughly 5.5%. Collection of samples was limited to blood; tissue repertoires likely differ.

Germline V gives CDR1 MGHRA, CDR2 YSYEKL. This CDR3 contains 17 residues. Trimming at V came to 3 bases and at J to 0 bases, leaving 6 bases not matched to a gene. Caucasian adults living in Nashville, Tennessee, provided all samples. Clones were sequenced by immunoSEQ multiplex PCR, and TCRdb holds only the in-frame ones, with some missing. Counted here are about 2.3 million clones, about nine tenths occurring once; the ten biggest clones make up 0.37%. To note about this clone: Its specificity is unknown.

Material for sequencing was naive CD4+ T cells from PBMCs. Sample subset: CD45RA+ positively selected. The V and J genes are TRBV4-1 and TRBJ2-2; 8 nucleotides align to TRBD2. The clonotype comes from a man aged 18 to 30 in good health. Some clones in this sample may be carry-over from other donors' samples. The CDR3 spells CASSHGPSGPNTGELFF. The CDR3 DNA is TGCGCCAGCAGCCATGGGCCTAGCGGGCCGAACACCGGGGAGCTGTTTTTT.